Shown below are 20 T cell receptor beta chains from a single sample sequenced in a study of CXCR3-negative and CXCR3-positive naive CD8 T cells. Through 5' RACE with UMI labels, the TRB cDNA libraries were prepared. TCRdb processed the 5' RACE reads again and assigns one entry to each CDR3 protein, with no DNA. This sample's table reports about 130,000 distinct CDR3 sequences. Sequencing was done on a sample of naive CXCR3- CD8+ T cells from blood. Subset of the sample: CD45RO-CCR7+CD27+CD95- naive CD8+ T cells lacking CXCR3 (TNR3-). The receptors here all came from a human donor in good health. Some clones in this sample may be carry-over from other donors' samples.

The V and J genes are TRBV24-1 and TRBJ2-3; there is no DNA to check the TCRdb D call of TRBD2. The CDR3 extends over 14 amino acids. Germline values: CDR1 KGHDR, CDR2 SFDVKD. CDR3 region: CATSEAASTDTQYF.

This chain joins TRBV28 and TRBJ2-1. This CDR3 has 18 amino acids. Looked up from germline, CDR1 is MDHEN and CDR2 is SYDVKM. CDR3 region: CASSLFLSLEGPYNEQFF.

The chain combines TRBV28 with TRBJ2-2; no DNA is available, so the TRBD2 call from TCRdb remains unchecked. The CDR3 spans 18 residues. The germline V gene has CDR1 MDHEN and CDR2 SYDVKM. The CDR3: CASSPELAGGPYTGELFF. Full variable domain (rest looked up from reference TRBV28 and TRBJ2-2): DVKVTQSSRYLVKRTGEKVFLECVQDMDHENMFWYRQDPGLGLRLIYFSYDVKMKEKGDIPEGYSVSREKKERFSLILESASTNQTSMYLCASSPELAGGPYTGELFFGEGSRLTVL.

The chain links TRBV19 to TRBJ1-1; TCRdb returns TRBD1, unconfirmable since there is no DNA. From germline, CDR1 is LNHDA and CDR2 SQIVND (reference sequence). CDR3 length equals 15 residues. This CDR3 reads CASSPGDRGNTEAFF.

The rearrangement joins TRBV4-3 to TRBJ2-5; lacking DNA, the TRBD1 call made by TCRdb goes unchecked. Per germline, CDR1 LGHNA and CDR2 YSLEER. This CDR3 has 16 amino acids. The CDR3 spells CASSQFPGQGSETQYF.

The chain links TRBV29-1 to TRBJ2-1; TCRdb names TRBD2, which stays unverified in the absence of DNA. The CDR3 spans 14 residues. CDR1 is SQVTM and CDR2 is ANQGSEA in the germline V gene. The CDR3 protein is CSAPGTSSYNEQFF.

The chain recombines TRBV27 with TRBJ2-7; TCRdb indicates TRBD1, and absent DNA this call remains unverified. CDR3 length equals 13 residues. Germline V CDR1 and CDR2: MNHEY, SMNVEV (reference sequence). The CDR3 is CASSLRVGQEQYF.

The chain uses TRBV4-3 and TRBJ2-7; absent DNA, TCRdb's TRBD1 call cannot be checked. The CDR3 is 16 amino acids. Germline CDR1 is LGHNA and CDR2 is YSLEER. The CDR3 loop is CASSQEYRGQGYEQYF.

V usage is TRBV10-3 and J usage is TRBJ2-7; TCRdb outputs TRBD1, but without DNA this stays unchecked. The length of the CDR3 is 15 residues. Germline loops: CDR1 ENHRY, CDR2 SYGVKD. The CDR3: CAISEPRTGTYEQYF.

This chain uses TRBV6-2 or TRBV6-3 with TRBJ1-1. This CDR3 contains 11 residues. The germline CDR1 and CDR2 sequences are MNHEY and SVGEGT. The CDR3 sequence is CASSYPSEAFF.

CDR3 in amino acids: CASSQDGVAGTDTQYF. This chain uses TRBV4-1 with TRBJ2-3; TCRdb's D call of TRBD2 is untestable without DNA. The germline CDR1 and CDR2 sequences are MGHRA and YSYEKL. The CDR3 is made up of 16 amino acids.

The gene calls are TRBV9 and TRBJ2-2. The CDR3 runs to 17 residues. Germline V gene sequence: CDR1 SGDLS, CDR2 YYNGEE. The CDR3 loop is CASSVVYGHQNTGELFF.

J is TRBJ2-7 and V is TRBV7-3; TCRdb returns TRBD1, unconfirmable since there is no DNA. Germline CDR1 and CDR2: SGHTA and FQGTGA. The CDR3 loop spans 14 amino acids. CDR3 residues: CASSPEAGFYEQYF.

The chain uses TRBV11-1 and TRBJ1-1. Germline V gives CDR1 SGHAT, CDR2 FQDESV (reference sequence). CDR3 size: 12 residues. The CDR3 loop reads CASSYLGAEAFF. Full variable domain (rest looked up from reference TRBV11-1 and TRBJ1-1): EAEVAQSPRYKITEKSQAVAFWCDPISGHATLYWYRQILGQGPELLVQFQDESVVDDSQLPKDRFSAERLKGVDSTLKIQPAELGDSAMYLCASSYLGAEAFFGQGTRLTVV.

The genes are TRBV14 and TRBJ2-1. The V gene's germline CDR1 is SGHDN and CDR2 FVKESK. The CDR3 covers 13 residues. The CDR3 protein is CASSPSSENEQFF.

The chain couples TRBV23-1 to TRBJ2-1; the TRBD1 assignment by TCRdb is unverifiable without DNA. TRBV23-1 is designated an ORF whose function remains uncertain. This CDR3 region has 15 residues. The CDR3 region is CASSPCRRVLNEQFF.

J is TRBJ2-4 and V is TRBV19. Germline V gene lookup returns CDR1 LNHDA and CDR2 SQIVND (reference sequence). This CDR3 has 14 residues. The chain's CDR3 is CASSIGIPESIQYF.

The chain carries TRBV27 and TRBJ2-6. The germline gives CDR1 MNHEY, CDR2 SMNVEV (reference sequence). CDR3 size: 15 residues. CDR3 residues: CASRQGVSGANVLTF.

V usage is TRBV9 and J usage is TRBJ2-1; TCRdb's D call, TRBD2, is unchecked because there is no DNA. CDR3 size: 15 residues. Germline CDR1 reads SGDLS; CDR2 reads YYNGEE. The chain's CDR3 is CASSARGDPNAEQFF.

V and J are TRBV13 and TRBJ2-7. The germline V gene encodes CDR1 PRHDT and CDR2 FYEKMQ (reference sequence). This CDR3 spans 11 amino acids. The CDR3: CASSLGVEQYF.